One TCR beta chain is described in this entry. Time point given: blood at routine non-recurrence follow-up after resection. Whole RNA, which was extracted from tumor, nontumor lung tissue or frozen PBMC, was sequenced without any cell sorting. The data were taken from a study of spatial heterogeneity in lung cancer. At the level of the study: The donors, roughly 70 patients with untreated early-stage non-small cell lung cancer, provided the samples. Alpha-chain sequences were consistently detected in smaller numbers than beta-chain sequences. The average appearance count of each unique TCR and UMI combination in raw reads was more than 9.5.

A unique molecular identifier was carried by every single TCR cDNA molecule. TCRdb fed the 5' RACE reads into MiXCR, producing one record per CDR3 protein. In the table there are about 120,000 distinct CDR3 sequences, 9% to 15% of which are singletons. In germline, CDR1 is SEHNR, CDR2 FQNEAQ (reference sequence). V lost 5 bases to trimming and J lost 3 bases, with 17 bases between them. The CDR3 runs 15 residues. The chain employs TRBV7-9 and TRBJ2-7; no definite D call. The material was PBMCs, obtained at follow-up. The receptor comes from a male donor with early-stage non-small cell lung cancer. This CDR3 reads CASSRRLTGGYEQYF. DNA for the CDR3: TGTGCCAGCAGCCGCAGACTGACGGGCGGCTACGAGCAGTACTTC.